The clone carrying this T cell receptor beta chain was observed a handful of times. Its target is not known. Its ends do not fully match the called genes, so a read error is possible. This record comes from a study of Graves' ophthalmopathy and Graves' hyperthyroidism. General study findings and limits: Sensitivity of approximately 88% and specificity of about 81% were achieved when a 13-signature model separated ophthalmopathy from stable hyperthyroidism. The model's prediction of ophthalmopathy progression had roughly 70% sensitivity and 72% to 85% specificity.

The sequenced template was RNA, covering the TCR beta CDR3 region. HTBI primers primed a first-round RT-PCR, and a second-round multiplex PCR followed. TCRdb fed the multiplex PCR reads into MiXCR, producing one record per CDR3 protein. The sample has fewer than 600,000 distinct CDR3 sequences, about an eighth seen once. The CDR3 runs 14 residues. Germline V gene data show CDR1 as MDHEN and CDR2 as SYDVKM. Ophthalmopathy-affected donors exhibited moderate-to-severe activity, CAS ≥3, NOSPECS ≥4, and duration under 3 months. The PBMCs used were ones drawn from around 10 ml of fresh peripheral blood. The TCR comes from a young woman with Graves' ophthalmopathy. This chain links TRBV28 with TRBJ2-1, with 13 positions matching TRBD2. The sequencing input was blood. The CDR3 sequence is CASSPGTSGNEKFF. The CDR3 nucleotides are TGTGCCAGCAGTCCAGGGACTAGCGGGAATGAGAAGTTCTTC. Full variable domain (rest looked up from reference TRBV28 and TRBJ2-1): DVKVTQSSRYLVKRTGEKVFLECVQDMDHENMFWYRQDPGLGLRLIYFSYDVKMKEKGDIPEGYSVSREKKERFSLILESASTNQTSMYLCASSPGTSGNEKFFGPGTRLTVL.